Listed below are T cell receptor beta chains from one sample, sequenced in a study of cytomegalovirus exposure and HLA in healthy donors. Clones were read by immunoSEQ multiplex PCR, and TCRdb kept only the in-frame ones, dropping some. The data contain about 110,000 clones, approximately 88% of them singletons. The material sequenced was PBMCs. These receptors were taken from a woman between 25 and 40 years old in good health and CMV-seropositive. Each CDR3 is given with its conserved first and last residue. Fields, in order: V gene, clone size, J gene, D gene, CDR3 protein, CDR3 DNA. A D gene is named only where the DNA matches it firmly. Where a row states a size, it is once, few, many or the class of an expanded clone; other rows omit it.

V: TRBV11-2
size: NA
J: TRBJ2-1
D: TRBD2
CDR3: CASKPTAGDRYNEQFF
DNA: TGTGCCAGCAAACCCACAGCGGGAGATAGGTACAATGAGCAGTTCTTC

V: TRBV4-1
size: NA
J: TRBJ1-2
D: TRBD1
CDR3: CASSRQGRMDYGYTF
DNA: TGCGCCAGCAGCCGACAGGGACGGATGGACTATGGCTACACCTTC

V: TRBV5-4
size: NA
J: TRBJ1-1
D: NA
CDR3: CASSLEPAVTEAFF
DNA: TGTGCCAGCAGCTTGGAACCCGCGGTCACTGAAGCTTTCTTT

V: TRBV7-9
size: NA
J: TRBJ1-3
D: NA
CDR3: CASSPPGSSRNTIYF
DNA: TGTGCCAGCAGCCCGCCGGGTTCCTCCCGAAACACCATATATTTT

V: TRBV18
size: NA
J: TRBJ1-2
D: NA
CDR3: CASSPNSRLGYTF
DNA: TGTGCCAGCTCACCGAACAGTCGGCTTGGCTACACCTTC

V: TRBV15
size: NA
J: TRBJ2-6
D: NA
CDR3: CATSRYAGFGANVLTF
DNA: TGTGCCACCAGCAGATACGCCGGGTTTGGGGCCAACGTCCTGACTTTC

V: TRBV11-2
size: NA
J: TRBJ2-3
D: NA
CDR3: CASSLVSTGSTDTQYF
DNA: TGTGCCAGCAGCTTAGTATCCACAGGGAGCACAGATACGCAGTATTTT

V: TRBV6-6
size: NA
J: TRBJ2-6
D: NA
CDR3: CASGLPGRGANVLTF
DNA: TGTGCCAGCGGACTTCCGGGCCGTGGGGCCAACGTCCTGACTTTC

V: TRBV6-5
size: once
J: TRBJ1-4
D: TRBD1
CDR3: CASSLGQGHNEKLFF
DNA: TGTGCCAGCAGTCTTGGACAGGGACATAATGAAAAACTGTTTTTT

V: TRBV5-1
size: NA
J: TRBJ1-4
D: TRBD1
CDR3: CASSRGGDEKLFF
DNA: TGCGCCAGCAGCCGAGGGGGCGATGAAAAACTGTTTTTT

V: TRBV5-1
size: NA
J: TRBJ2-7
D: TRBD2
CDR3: CASSSGGGGGYEQYF
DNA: TGCGCCAGCAGCTCGGGTGGCGGGGGAGGCTACGAGCAGTACTTC

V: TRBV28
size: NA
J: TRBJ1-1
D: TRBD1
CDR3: CASSSVGQGRKEAFF
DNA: TGTGCCAGCAGTTCAGTTGGACAGGGTCGTAAGGAAGCTTTCTTT

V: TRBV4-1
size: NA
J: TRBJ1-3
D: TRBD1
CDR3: CASSQDGTGSGNTIYF
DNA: TGCGCCAGCAGCCAAGATGGGACAGGCTCTGGAAACACCATATATTTT

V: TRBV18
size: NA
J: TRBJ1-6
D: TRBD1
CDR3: CASSPGTGVHSPLHF
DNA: TGTGCCAGCTCGCCTGGGACAGGGGTACATTCACCCCTCCACTTT

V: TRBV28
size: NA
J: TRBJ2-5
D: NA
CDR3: CASSFRAQETQYF
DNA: TGTGCCAGCAGTTTCAGGGCCCAAGAGACCCAGTACTTC

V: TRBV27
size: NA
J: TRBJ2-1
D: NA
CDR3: CASSRKIAENNEQFF
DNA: TGTGCCAGCAGTCGGAAGATAGCGGAAAACAATGAGCAGTTCTTC

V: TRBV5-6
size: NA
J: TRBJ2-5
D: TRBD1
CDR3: CASSWTGSETQYF
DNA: TGTGCCAGCAGCTGGACAGGGTCCGAGACCCAGTACTTC

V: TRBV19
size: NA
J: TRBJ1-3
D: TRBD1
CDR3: CASRRQGANSGNTIYF
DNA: TGTGCCAGTAGAAGACAGGGGGCCAACTCTGGAAACACCATATATTTT

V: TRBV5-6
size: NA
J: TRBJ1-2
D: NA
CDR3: CASSTWAQSGYTF
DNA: TGTGCCAGCAGTACGTGGGCACAATCAGGCTACACCTTC

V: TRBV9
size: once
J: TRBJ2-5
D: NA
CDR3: CASSVGPLPQETQYF
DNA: TGTGCCAGCAGCGTAGGGCCCTTACCACAAGAGACCCAGTACTTC

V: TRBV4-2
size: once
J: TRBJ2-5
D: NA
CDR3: CASSLLTWASDLQETQYF
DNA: TGTGCCAGCAGCCTTCTTACATGGGCTAGCGACCTCCAAGAGACCCAGTACTTC

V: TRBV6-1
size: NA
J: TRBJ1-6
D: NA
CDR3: CASNGGNRRASPLHF
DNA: TGTGCCAGCAATGGGGGGAACAGACGGGCATCACCCCTCCACTTT

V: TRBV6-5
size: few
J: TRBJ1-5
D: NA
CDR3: CASSYSGGPQHF
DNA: TGTGCCAGCAGTTACTCGGGGGGGCCCCAGCATTTT

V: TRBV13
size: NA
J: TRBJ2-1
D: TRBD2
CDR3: CASSFGLAGIAHEQFF
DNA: TGTGCCAGCAGCTTCGGACTAGCGGGGATCGCCCATGAGCAGTTCTTC

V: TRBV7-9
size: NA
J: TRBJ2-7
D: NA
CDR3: CASSPGLSEQYF
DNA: TGTGCCAGCAGCCCTGGGCTCAGCGAGCAGTACTTC

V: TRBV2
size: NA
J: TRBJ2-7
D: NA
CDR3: CASTPEDSYEQYF
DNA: TGTGCCAGCACACCGGAGGACAGCTACGAGCAGTACTTC

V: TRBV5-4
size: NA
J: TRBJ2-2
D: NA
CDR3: CASSLVGTGNTGELFF
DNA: TGTGCCAGCAGCTTGGTTGGCACAGGGAACACCGGGGAGCTGTTTTTT

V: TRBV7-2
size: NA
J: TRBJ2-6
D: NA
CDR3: CASSPRPEYPTNVLTF
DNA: TGTGCCAGCAGCCCTCGACCGGAGTACCCAACCAACGTCCTGACTTTC

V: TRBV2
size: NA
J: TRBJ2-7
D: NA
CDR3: CASRGVGQPEQYF
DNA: TGTGCCAGCAGGGGGGTTGGACAGCCCGAGCAGTACTTC

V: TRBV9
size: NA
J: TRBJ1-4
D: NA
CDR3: CASSVAGQINEKLFF
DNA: TGTGCCAGCAGCGTAGCTGGACAGATTAATGAAAAACTGTTTTTT

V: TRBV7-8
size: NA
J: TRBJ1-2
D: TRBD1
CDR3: CASRSDRAATNYGYTF
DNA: TGTGCCAGCAGATCGGACAGGGCTGCCACAAACTATGGCTACACCTTC

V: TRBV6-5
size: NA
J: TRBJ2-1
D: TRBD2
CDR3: CASRTGGPYNEQFF
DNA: TGTGCCAGCCGGACGGGAGGGCCCTACAATGAGCAGTTCTTC

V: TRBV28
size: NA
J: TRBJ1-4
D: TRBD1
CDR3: CASSRQGKNEKLFF
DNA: TGTGCCAGCAGCCGACAGGGGAAGAATGAAAAACTGTTTTTT

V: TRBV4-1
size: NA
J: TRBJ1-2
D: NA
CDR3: CASSLRETNYGYTF
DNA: TGCGCCAGCAGCCTCCGGGAGACTAACTATGGCTACACCTTC

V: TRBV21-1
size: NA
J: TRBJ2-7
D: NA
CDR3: CASSNLGLAGCYEQYF
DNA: TGTGCCAGCAGCAACCTGGGACTAGCGGGATGCTACGAGCAGTACTTC